The 25 T cell receptor beta chains below all came from one sample that was sequenced in a study of shared clonotypes between healthy human individuals. The protocol was immunoSEQ multiplex PCR, while the TCRdb copy is restricted to in-frame clones and leaves out a portion. The repertoire holds some 1.1 million clones, with around three quarters as singletons. What was sequenced was memory CD4+ T cells from PBMCs. The subset denotes: CD45RA-negative fraction. These receptors came from a man younger than 35 in good health. Some clones in this sample may be carry-over from other donors' samples.

The chain has TRBV11-1 and TRBJ2-2, with D maybe TRBD1 (6 bases). V lost 6 bases and J 5 bases, leaving 25 bases between the germline ends. CDR1 is SGHAT, CDR2 FQDESV, per germline (reference sequence). This CDR3 has 18 residues. Here the CDR3 reads CASSHSANHRVRTGELFF. Here the CDR3 DNA reads TGTGCCAGCAGTCACTCGGCGAATCACAGGGTCCGGACCGGGGAGCTGTTTTTT.

This clone was observed a handful of times. The chain combines TRBV11-1 with TRBJ2-5; tentatively, D is TRBD1 (6 bases). The CDR3 loop spans 16 amino acids. V was trimmed by 1 base and J by 0 bases, leaving 12 bases between them. Germline lookup yields CDR1 SGHAT and CDR2 FQDESV (reference sequence). The CDR3 DNA follows: TGTGCCAGCAGCTTAGGCCTAAGGGGGTACCAAGAGACCCAGTACTTC. It is translated as CASSLGLRGYQETQYF.

The rearrangement links TRBV11-3 to TRBJ1-1; D is ambiguous. The CDR3 totals 13 residues. V lost 2 bases to trimming and J lost 1 base, with 5 bases between them. Germline-derived CDR1 and CDR2 are SGHNT and YENEEA. This CDR3 reads CASSLNRNTEAFF. CDR3 nucleotides: TGTGCCAGCAGCTTAAACAGGAACACTGAAGCTTTCTTT.

This chain connects TRBV30 to TRBJ1-4, with D possibly matching TRBD1 (6 bases). CDR1 and CDR2 from the germline V gene are GTSNPN and SVGIG (reference sequence). Trimming left V 3 bases short and J 8 bases short, with 13 bases between. The CDR3 is 13 amino acids. In DNA form, the CDR3 reads TGTGCCTGGAGCACAGGGAGAGGCGAAAAACTGTTTTTT. Amino acids: CAWSTGRGEKLFF.

This clone came up once. This chain links TRBV19 with TRBJ1-1, with a weak D call TRBD1 (5 bases). In germline, CDR1 is LNHDA, CDR2 SQIVND (reference sequence). Trimming removed 2 bases from V and 5 bases from J, with 9 bases in between. This CDR3 has 13 residues. Here the CDR3 DNA reads TGTGCCAGTAGTATATCCAGGGTTACTGAAGCTTTCTTT. This encodes CASSISRVTEAFF.

This clone has just a few counts. The V call is TRBV6-4, the J call TRBJ1-1, with TRBD1 matching 9 bases. This CDR3 comprises 14 residues. J was trimmed by 3 bases and V by 7 bases; bases with no gene match: 6. Germline-derived CDR1 and CDR2 are MRHNA and SNTAGT. As DNA, the CDR3 is TGTGCCAGCAAGCCGGGACAGGGATACACTGAAGCTTTCTTT. Protein product: CASKPGQGYTEAFF.

The CDR3 DNA follows: TGTGCCAGCACGTTAGACCTCACCGGGGAGCTGTTTTTT. Translation gives CASTLDLTGELFF. V and J are TRBV6-1 and TRBJ2-2; no clear D. Between the trimmed V and J ends, which lost 7 bases and 4 bases, there was a span of 10 bases. Germline CDR1 MNHNS, CDR2 SASEGT. This CDR3 is built from 13 residues.

The chain recombines TRBV28 with TRBJ1-5, with D unresolved. The germline CDR1 and CDR2 sequences are MDHEN and SYDVKM. The CDR3 totals 15 residues. Trimming stripped 6 bases from V and 0 bases from J, with 12 bases between. The CDR3 coding sequence is TGTGCCAGCAGACTCCAGGAGTTTAGCAATCAGCCCCAGCATTTT. Translated, it gives CASRLQEFSNQPQHF.

This clone has only a few counts. The chain has TRBV5-5 and TRBJ1-2; D gene unclear. V was clipped by 0 bases and J by 3 bases, with 6 bases between them. Germline CDR1 reads SGHKS; CDR2 reads YYEKEE (reference sequence). The CDR3 runs 13 residues. The CDR3, as DNA: TGTGCCAGCAGCTTGGAAGGTTACTATGGCTACACCTTC. It is translated as CASSLEGYYGYTF. The full variable domain, its missing parts supplied by reference TRBV5-5 and TRBJ1-2, is DAGVTQSPTHLIKTRGQQVTLRCSPISGHKSVSWYQQVLGQGPQFIFQYYEKEERGRGNFPDRFSARQFPNYSSELNVNALLLGDSALYLCASSLEGYYGYTFGSGTRLTVV.

This clone came up a few times. The chain combines TRBV11-2 with TRBJ1-1; D is perhaps TRBD1 (5 bases). The CDR3 totals 13 residues. Germline CDR1 SGHAT, CDR2 FQNNGV. The ends were cut back, 2 bases at V and 5 bases at J, with 9 bases in the middle. As DNA, the CDR3 is TGTGCCAGCAGCTTACATGGGGGGACTGAAGCTTTCTTT. The encoded protein is CASSLHGGTEAFF.

A note on this clone: The sample contains more than one DNA sequence encoding this CDR3. The chain combines TRBV29-1 with TRBJ2-5; 7 positions match TRBD2. With 6 bases clipped from V and 5 bases from J, the junction kept 9 bases outside the gene matches. This CDR3 is built from 13 residues. Germline CDR1 SQVTM, CDR2 ANQGSEA. CDR3 sequence (DNA): TGCAGCGTCGCTGCGGGAGTTCAGGAGACCCAGTACTTC. As protein: CSVAAGVQETQYF.

The chain carries TRBV6-5 and TRBJ2-3; D uncertain. Trimming left V 5 bases short and J 9 bases short, with 15 bases between. Germline values: CDR1 MNHEY, CDR2 SVGAGI. The CDR3 runs to 13 residues. In DNA form, the CDR3 reads TGTGCCAGCAGTCTCGAAGAGCAGGCAACGCAGTATTTT. It specifies CASSLEEQATQYF.

As for this clone: The CDR3 does not close with the conserved phenylalanine or tryptophan, likely indicating a read error. The rearrangement uses TRBV11-3 and TRBJ1-1, with D possibly being TRBD1 (5 bases). CDR1 and CDR2 from the germline V gene are SGHNT and YENEEA. CDR3 length: 13 amino acids. Trimming pared 5 bases from V and 1 base from J, leaving 8 bases between. CDR3 in amino acids: CASSTTGNTEAFL. CDR3 in DNA: TGTGCCAGCAGCACCACAGGGAACACTGAAGCTTTCCTT.

The J gene is TRBJ2-5, the V gene TRBV29-1; the match to TRBD2 covers 13 bases. CDR3 length equals 17 residues. Per the germline V gene, CDR1 is SQVTM and CDR2 is ANQGSEA. With 4 bases clipped from V and 5 bases from J, the junction kept 13 bases outside the gene matches. DNA for the CDR3: TGCAGCGTTGCCCGATTCCCGACTAGCGGGAGGAGGGAGACCCAGTACTTC. Amino acids: CSVARFPTSGRRETQYF.

The chain couples TRBV6-5 to TRBJ2-2; D is possibly TRBD1 (6 bases). The CDR3 covers 15 residues. Germline V gene lookup returns CDR1 MNHEY and CDR2 SVGAGI. Trimming left V 4 bases short and J 4 bases short, with 13 bases between. Here the CDR3 DNA reads TGTGCCAGCAGTTTACAGGGAAGGATCACCGGGGAGCTGTTTTTT. Residues: CASSLQGRITGELFF.

Note on this clone: Being one base from a much bigger clone, this may be a read error. The J gene is TRBJ2-3, the V gene TRBV30; no clear D. The CDR3 consists of 12 residues. CDR1 and CDR2 (germline): GTSNPN, SVGIG (reference sequence). The CDR3 sequence: CVWSTATDTQYF. DNA of the CDR3: TGTGTCTGGAGTACGGCCACAGATACGCAGTATTTT. Complete variable domain (other parts from reference TRBV30 and TRBJ2-3): SQTIHQWPATLVQPVGSPLSLECTVEGTSNPNLYWYRQAAGRGLQLLFYSVGIGQISSEVPQNLSASRPQDRQFILSSKKLLLSDSGFYLCVWSTATDTQYFGPGTRLTVL.

This clone was observed a single time. The genes are TRBV19 and TRBJ2-7; 10 bases map to TRBD1. Germline V gene sequence: CDR1 LNHDA, CDR2 SQIVND (reference sequence). With 4 bases clipped from V and 3 bases from J, the junction kept 6 bases outside the gene matches. This CDR3 has 15 amino acids. The CDR3 DNA follows: TGTGCCAGTAGTAGCCCCGGGACAGGGGACTACGAGCAGTACTTC. It translates to CASSSPGTGDYEQYF.

The chain carries TRBV4-1 and TRBJ2-7; 8 nucleotides line up with TRBD2. Germline V lookup: CDR1 MGHRA, CDR2 YSYEKL. CDR3 length: 16 residues. Unmatched junction bases numbered 11, after V lost 0 bases and J lost 7 bases. The CDR3 region is CASSQDPRGAGGEQYF. The CDR3 region has the DNA TGCGCCAGCAGCCAAGATCCCCGTGGGGCGGGAGGAGAGCAGTACTTC.

The CDR3 spells CASSQDGGGYNEQFF. As DNA, the CDR3 is TGTGCCAGCAGCCAAGACGGCGGGGGCTACAATGAGCAGTTCTTC. The V call is TRBV14, the J call TRBJ2-1, with TRBD2 matching 7 bases. The CDR3 contains 15 residues. The junction had 2 bases not matched to a gene; V was cut back by 0 bases and J by 3 bases. Germline V CDR1 and CDR2: SGHDN, FVKESK.

The V call is TRBV4-1, the J call TRBJ2-1; no clear D. The CDR3 loop spans 15 amino acids. Deletions cut 7 bases from V and 0 bases from J, with 13 bases between. CDR1 is MGHRA, CDR2 YSYEKL, per germline. CDR3 region: CASTPYISSYNEQFF. CDR3 DNA: TGCGCCAGCACTCCTTACATAAGCTCCTACAATGAGCAGTTCTTC.

This clone was detected many times. This rearrangement joins TRBV4-2 to TRBJ2-3; 7 nucleotides align to TRBD2. This CDR3 has 17 residues. V was clipped by 4 bases and J by 5 bases; unmatched bases: 15. Germline values: CDR1 LGHNA, CDR2 YNFKEQ. For the CDR3, the DNA is TGTGCCAGCAGCCCACTGGAGTGGCGGGAGCAAGGAGATACGCAGTATTTT. The encoded protein is CASSPLEWREQGDTQYF.

The sample holds one count of this clone. The rearrangement uses TRBV20-1 and TRBJ2-1; tentatively, D is TRBD2 (6 bases). Trimming stripped 3 bases from V and 10 bases from J, with 10 bases between. This CDR3 region has 11 residues. Germline loops: CDR1 DFQATT, CDR2 SNEGSKA (reference sequence). CDR3 region: CSASGDSEQFF. The CDR3 nucleotides are TGCAGTGCTAGTGGGGACTCCGAGCAGTTCTTC.

The chain links TRBV5-1 to TRBJ2-6, with a tentative D call TRBD1 (5 bases). This CDR3 has 18 residues. The germline gives CDR1 SGHRS, CDR2 YFSETQ. V was cut by 0 bases and J by 1 base, with 14 bases left in between. CDR3 loop: CASSLEGMLGSGANVLTF. CDR3 sequence (DNA): TGCGCCAGCAGCTTGGAGGGGATGTTGGGATCTGGGGCCAACGTCCTGACTTTC.

The chain joins TRBV4-1 to TRBJ1-2; D call uncertain. The V and J ends lost 0 bases and 8 bases respectively, with 10 bases between them. Germline lookup yields CDR1 MGHRA and CDR2 YSYEKL. The CDR3 sequence is 13 residues long. The CDR3 here is CASSQDSRSGYTF. In nucleotides, the CDR3 is TGCGCCAGCAGCCAAGATTCGCGGAGCGGCTACACCTTC.

The chain combines TRBV7-2 with TRBJ1-5; D is ambiguous. Germline V lookup: CDR1 SGHTA, CDR2 FQGNSA. This CDR3 contains 16 residues. V lost 1 base and J lost 4, with 14 bases in between. The DNA of the CDR3 is TGTGCCAGCAGCTTAGGAGTGTGGGCCTCGAATCAGCCCCAGCATTTT. Translation gives CASSLGVWASNQPQHF.